The 22 T cell receptor beta chains below come from one sample, sequenced in a study of blood T cell repertoires in COVID-19 (dated by TCRdb to 2020 to 2022). The library was made by the immunoSEQ multiplex PCR assay. TCRdb retrieved this table from immuneACCESS and kept in-frame rearrangements only. Not all clones are present; in checked studies, unresolved V genes account for under half, and no reason is known for the remainder. The sample includes about 270,000 clones, with approximately 88% observed a single time. The top ten constitute 1.4% to 1.5% of the sample. Sequencing was carried out using peripheral blood. The receptors derive from a human donor with COVID-19, enrolled during active disease. The donor label of this sample is uncertain.

This rearrangement joins TRBV28 to TRBJ2-1; 13 positions match TRBD2. Per the germline V gene, CDR1 is MDHEN and CDR2 is SYDVKM. The CDR3 contains 16 residues. J was trimmed by 7 bases and V by 4 bases; bases with no gene match: 7. CDR3 coding DNA: TGTGCCAGCAGTTCACCGGGACTAGCGGGAAAAAATGAGCAGTTCTTC. Translation gives CASSSPGLAGKNEQFF. Looking up the rest from reference TRBV28 and TRBJ2-1 gives the full variable domain: DVKVTQSSRYLVKRTGEKVFLECVQDMDHENMFWYRQDPGLGLRLIYFSYDVKMKEKGDIPEGYSVSREKKERFSLILESASTNQTSMYLCASSSPGLAGKNEQFFGPGTRLTVL.

Only one count was recorded for this clone. The rearrangement uses TRBV5-1 and TRBJ2-7, with 8 bases lining up with TRBD1. This CDR3 comprises 15 residues. Germline assignment: CDR1 SGHRS and CDR2 YFSETQ. After removal of 3 bases from V and 3 bases from J, the junction contained 8 bases not matched to a gene. The CDR3: CASSSTAGGHYEQYF. CDR3 bases: TGCGCCAGCAGCTCAACGGCAGGGGGCCACTACGAGCAGTACTTC.

This clone has a single count. This chain links TRBV3-1 (or the pseudogene TRBV3-2) with TRBJ2-2; possible D gene TRBD2, 7 bases. Germline CDR1 and CDR2: LGHDT and YNNKEL (reference sequence). V lost 1 base and J 0 bases, leaving 12 bases between the germline ends. This CDR3 has 17 residues. The CDR3 region has the DNA TGTGCCAGCAGCCAAGTCGGGGGGCTATCGAACACCGGGGAGCTGTTTTTT. Encoded protein: CASSQVGGLSNTGELFF.

The chain carries TRBV4-1 and TRBJ2-7, with 8 nucleotides matching TRBD2. V shed 1 base, J shed 2 bases, and the junction held 4 bases outside the gene matches. The CDR3 is 15 amino acids. Germline V gene data show CDR1 as MGHRA and CDR2 as YSYEKL. The CDR3 DNA reads TGCGCCAGCAGCCAAGCGGGGGGGGCCCCCTACGAGCAGTACTTC. It codes for CASSQAGGAPYEQYF.

V is TRBV7-2 and J is TRBJ2-7; D is ambiguous. The CDR3 covers 13 residues. Germline assignment: CDR1 SGHTA and CDR2 FQGNSA. With 1 base removed from V and 6 bases from J, the gap between germline ends came to 10 bases. The CDR3 region is CASSLVRSGEQYF. The CDR3 DNA follows: TGTGCCAGCAGCTTAGTAAGGAGTGGCGAGCAGTACTTC. Looking up the rest from reference TRBV7-2 and TRBJ2-7 gives the full variable domain: GAGVSQSPSNKVTEKGKDVELRCDPISGHTALYWYRQSLGQGLEFLIYFQGNSAPDKSGLPSDRFSAERTGGSVSTLTIQRTQQEDSAVYLCASSLVRSGEQYFGPGTRLTVT.

This rearrangement joins TRBV29-1 to TRBJ1-3; 8 nucleotides match TRBD1. V was pared by 5 bases and J by 4 bases, with 4 bases of the junction left unmatched. Germline V CDR1 and CDR2: SQVTM, ANQGSEA. The CDR3 has 13 amino acids. CDR3 amino acids: CSVSDRAGNTIYF. CDR3 coding DNA: TGCAGCGTTTCGGACAGGGCGGGAAACACCATATATTTT.

This sequence joins TRBV19 and TRBJ2-1; a weak D match, TRBD2 (6 bases). The CDR3 consists of 14 residues. V gave up 3 bases and J gave up 7 bases, with 13 bases separating them. CDR1 and CDR2 from the germline V gene are LNHDA and SQIVND (reference sequence). CDR3 DNA sequence: TGTGCCAGTAGTATGAGGGAGGTAGGGAATGAGCAGTTCTTC. Translated: CASSMREVGNEQFF.

The V gene is TRBV7-2, the J gene TRBJ2-5; 11 nucleotides align to TRBD2. The CDR3 loop spans 15 amino acids. From germline, CDR1 is SGHTA and CDR2 FQGNSA. Losses at the gene ends were 4 bases for V and 5 bases for J; bases not matched to a gene: 6. The CDR3: CASSSSGRSRETQYF. CDR3 sequence (DNA): TGTGCCAGCAGCTCTAGCGGGAGGTCTAGGGAGACCCAGTACTTC.

V and J are TRBV25-1 and TRBJ1-2, with a tentative D call TRBD1 (6 bases). The CDR3 covers 15 residues. CDR1 and CDR2 from the germline V gene are MGHDK and SYGVNS. V was clipped by 6 bases and J by 3 bases, with 17 bases between them. The CDR3: CASSLGGGQYYGYTF. CDR3 nucleotides: TGTGCCAGCAGCCTGGGGGGGGGCCAGTACTATGGCTACACCTTC.

As regards this clone: A single base separates this from a much larger clone, so it may be a read error. Additional DNA sequences in this sample encode the identical CDR3. This sequence joins TRBV12-3 or TRBV12-4 and TRBJ2-3; D is unclear. The CDR3 runs to 13 residues. V was shortened by 2 bases and J by 4 bases, with 7 bases between the two germline ends. CDR3 residues: CASSLPPADTQYF. The CDR3 DNA reads as TGTGCCAGCAGTTTACCCCCAGCAGATACGCAGTATTTT.

V gene TRBV6-5 combines with J gene TRBJ1-4, with 8 nucleotides matching TRBD1. V lost 6 bases, J lost 8 bases, and 5 bases stayed unmatched. The length of the CDR3 is 13 residues. Germline V lookup: CDR1 MNHEY, CDR2 SVGAGI. The CDR3 protein is CASSVDRDEKLFF. CDR3 bases: TGTGCCAGCAGCGTGGACAGGGACGAAAAACTGTTTTTT.

The V call is TRBV9, the J call TRBJ1-5; 7 bases are shared with TRBD1. The germline V gene has CDR1 SGDLS and CDR2 YYNGEE. CDR3 size: 14 residues. V gave up 4 bases and J gave up 4 bases; unmatched junction bases: 5. The DNA of the CDR3 is TGTGCCAGCAGCCCAGGCAGGGGGAATCAGCCCCAGCATTTT. It specifies CASSPGRGNQPQHF.

This chain links TRBV28 with TRBJ1-1; tentative D call: TRBD1 (5 bases). This CDR3 contains 16 residues. The germline V and J ends were trimmed by 0 bases and 3 bases, with 14 bases remaining between them. Germline V CDR1 and CDR2: MDHEN, SYDVKM. The CDR3 reads CASSLWGSWGDTEAFF. The CDR3 DNA reads as TGTGCCAGCAGTTTATGGGGGTCGTGGGGGGACACTGAAGCTTTCTTT.

The chain couples TRBV5-1 to TRBJ2-7; TRBD2 matches 10 bases. The CDR3 consists of 15 residues. Germline V gene lookup returns CDR1 SGHRS and CDR2 YFSETQ. V lost 0 bases to trimming and J lost 0 bases; unmatched junction nucleotides: 0. CDR3 bases: TGCGCCAGCAGCTTGGCTAGCGGGAGCTCCTACGAGCAGTACTTC. Its protein product is CASSLASGSSYEQYF.

This clone was detected ten times or more. The chain recombines TRBV9 with TRBJ1-3; D unclear. The CDR3 consists of 14 residues. V gave up 0 bases and J gave up 0 bases, with 4 bases separating them. Germline-derived CDR1 and CDR2 are SGDLS and YYNGEE. In nucleotides, the CDR3 is TGTGCCAGCAGCGTAGGGAGCTCTGGAAACACCATATATTTT. This gives the protein CASSVGSSGNTIYF.

This rearrangement joins TRBV19 to TRBJ2-7, with D maybe TRBD2 (5 bases). V dropped 3 bases and J dropped 2 bases, with 14 bases sitting between them. Germline lookup yields CDR1 LNHDA and CDR2 SQIVND (reference sequence). This CDR3 is built from 15 residues. The chain's CDR3 is CASSISALTPYEQYF. In nucleotides, the CDR3 is TGTGCCAGTAGTATTAGCGCATTGACCCCCTACGAGCAGTACTTC.

This clone was seen a single time. The rearrangement links TRBV6-2 or TRBV6-3 to TRBJ2-5; 12 bases align to TRBD2. The CDR3 extends over 20 amino acids. Germline V gene lookup returns CDR1 MNHEY and CDR2 SVGEGT. Losses at the gene ends were 1 base for V and 1 base for J; bases not matched to a gene: 13. In nucleotides, the CDR3 is TGTGCCAGCAGTTACTTGCCACACCGGGGACTAGCGGGTCGCCAAGAGACCCAGTACTTC. Its protein product is CASSYLPHRGLAGRQETQYF.

This chain connects TRBV18 to TRBJ1-4; D is perhaps TRBD1 (5 bases). V was cut by 3 bases and J by 1 base, with 9 bases left in between. The V gene's germline CDR1 is KGHSH and CDR2 LQKENI. CDR3 length: 15 amino acids. The DNA for the CDR3 is TGTGCCAGCTCACCTCGGGGGTTAACTAATGAAAAACTGTTTTTT. Translating gives CASSPRGLTNEKLFF.

The CDR3 nucleotides are TGCGCCAGCAGCTTGGCTGGAGGCAGGGGGCTCGGGGATACGCAGTATTTT. This codes for CASSLAGGRGLGDTQYF. The chain combines TRBV5-1 with TRBJ2-3, with TRBD1 matching over 8 bases. The length of the CDR3 is 17 residues. CDR1 and CDR2 (germline): SGHRS, YFSETQ. J was trimmed by 6 bases and V by 0 bases; bases with no gene match: 12.

The chain combines TRBV15 with TRBJ2-7; possible D gene TRBD2, 7 bases. CDR1 and CDR2 from the germline V gene are LNHNV and YYDKDF (reference sequence). V was shortened by 0 bases and J by 9 bases, with 15 bases between the two germline ends. The CDR3 is 14 residues long. In DNA, the CDR3 is TGTGCCACCAGCAGAGAGAGTACGGGGGGCGTGCAGTACTTC. Protein product: CATSRESTGGVQYF.

The chain uses TRBV4-3 and TRBJ1-4; D gene unclear. The V end was cut by 0 bases, the J end by 8 bases, with 16 bases between. This CDR3 has 16 amino acids. Germline V lookup: CDR1 LGHNA, CDR2 YSLEER. The CDR3, as DNA: TGCGCCAGCAGCCAAGAGCAACAGCGAGCGGGGGAAAAACTGTTTTTT. This gives the protein CASSQEQQRAGEKLFF.

This chain joins TRBV19 and TRBJ1-1; D ambiguous. V was shortened by 1 base and J by 0 bases, with 9 bases between the two germline ends. Germline loops: CDR1 LNHDA, CDR2 SQIVND (reference sequence). This CDR3 contains 15 residues. The CDR3 reads CASSIGPSVNTEAFF. CDR3 DNA: TGTGCCAGTAGTATAGGTCCATCGGTGAACACTGAAGCTTTCTTT.